One sample yielded the 24 T cell receptor beta chains listed below, sequenced in a study of naive and memory T cell subsets. Two oligonucleotides, mixed equimolar, formed the beta constant-region primer covering TRBC1 and TRBC2. Via MiXCR, TCRdb re-called the UMI-ligation and nested PCR reads, giving one row per CDR3 protein. The data show around 40,000 distinct CDR3 sequences, with 13% seen just once and 22% held by the top ten. Sequencing used effector memory CD4+ T cells from blood. Noted subset: effector memory, CD45RA- CD27-. The receptors were gathered from a human donor in good health.

This clonotype was seen at least ten times. The J gene is TRBJ2-1, the V gene TRBV27, with 10 bases lining up with TRBD2. Germline assignment: CDR1 MNHEY and CDR2 SMNVEV (reference sequence). V dropped 10 bases and J dropped 9; count of bases not matched to a gene: 12. This CDR3 is 14 amino acids long. CDR3 sequence (DNA): TGTGCCACGAGAGGACTAGCGGAAGGCGGTGAGCAGTTCTTC. Translated, it gives CATRGLAEGGEQFF.

This clonotype was detected ten times or more. CDR3 residues: CASSSGTGTGETQYF. Here the CDR3 DNA reads TGCGCCAGCAGCTCGGGGACAGGGACGGGAGAGACCCAGTACTTC. This rearrangement joins TRBV5-1 to TRBJ2-5, with 9 nucleotides matching TRBD1. Looked up from germline, CDR1 is SGHRS and CDR2 is YFSETQ. The CDR3 has 15 amino acids. V lost 3 bases, J lost 4 bases, and 7 bases stayed unmatched. Based on the CDR3 plus reference TRBV5-1 and TRBJ2-5, the full variable domain is KAGVTQTPRYLIKTRGQQVTLSCSPISGHRSVSWYQQTPGQGLQFLFEYFSETQRNKGNFPGRFSGRQFSNSRSEMNVSTLELGDSALYLCASSSGTGTGETQYFGPGTRLLVL.

This clonotype was recorded at least ten times. The chain combines TRBV12-5 with TRBJ1-5; TRBD1 matches 11 bases. The CDR3 runs to 13 residues. From germline, CDR1 is LGHNT and CDR2 FRNRAP. The ends lost 5 bases at V and 7 bases at J; junction bases unmatched: 1. The CDR3 sequence is CASGRTGGQPQHF. CDR3 coding DNA: TGTGCTAGTGGTCGGACAGGGGGCCAGCCCCAGCATTTT.

This clonotype was picked up a small number of times. One end of the junction fails to match germline, which may point to a read error. The chain uses TRBV5-8 and TRBJ1-2; maybe TRBD1 (5 bases). The CDR3 covers 14 residues. Germline values: CDR1 SGHTS, CDR2 YDEGEE. Here the CDR3 reads CASSFPRGTYDYTF. CDR3 coding DNA: TGTGCCAGCAGCTTCCCGCGGGGGACCTATGACTACACCTTC.

The chain combines TRBV30 with TRBJ2-2; a possible D gene is TRBD1 (6 bases). The CDR3 spans 16 residues. Germline loops: CDR1 GTSNPN, CDR2 SVGIG (reference sequence). V dropped 4 bases and J dropped 6 bases, with 21 bases sitting between them. CDR3 region: CAWTPGTSLRPGELFF. DNA for the CDR3: TGTGCCTGGACCCCTGGGACATCCTTGCGCCCCGGGGAGCTGTTTTTT.

V gene TRBV18 combines with J gene TRBJ2-5; 10 bases are shared with TRBD1. The V gene end was trimmed by 2 bases and the J gene end by 5 bases; junction bases not matched to a gene: 5. Germline V CDR1 and CDR2: KGHSH, LQKENI. The CDR3 contains 15 residues. CDR3 protein: CASSPGTGALETQYF. The CDR3 DNA reads TGTGCCAGCTCACCAGGGACAGGGGCGTTGGAGACCCAGTACTTC.

V is TRBV30 and J is TRBJ2-6, with D perhaps TRBD1 (5 bases). Between the trimmed V and J ends, which lost 1 base and 0 bases, there was a span of 25 bases. Germline-derived CDR1 and CDR2 are GTSNPN and SVGIG (reference sequence). The CDR3 sequence is 21 residues long. The CDR3 reads CAWSAQWGRGPIPSGANVLTF. CDR3 in DNA: TGTGCCTGGAGTGCCCAGTGGGGTAGGGGCCCAATTCCCTCTGGGGCCAACGTCCTGACTTTC.

The chain employs TRBV10-2 and TRBJ2-1, with D hard to call. The V gene's germline CDR1 is WSHSY and CDR2 SAAADI. CDR3 length equals 15 residues. The V gene lost 4 bases and the J gene lost 3 bases, with 13 bases spanning the gap. CDR3 bases: TGCGCCAGCAGTGTGGGTAGCCTAAACTACAATGAGCAGTTCTTC. It is translated as CASSVGSLNYNEQFF.

This clonotype was detected only a few times. The CDR3 DNA reads as TGTGCCAGCAGCTTGGCCGGGGCGGGATCGGATACGCAGTATTTT. Translation: CASSLAGAGSDTQYF. The rearrangement links TRBV5-4 to TRBJ2-3; a weak D match, TRBD2 (6 bases). Germline loops: CDR1 SGHNT, CDR2 YYREEE (reference sequence). Between the trimmed V and J ends, which lost 0 bases and 6 bases, there was a span of 14 bases. The CDR3 is made up of 15 amino acids.

This chain connects TRBV7-2 to TRBJ2-7; D not certain. The CDR3 is made up of 14 amino acids. Deletions cut 1 base from V and 3 bases from J, with 10 bases between. Germline V gives CDR1 SGHTA, CDR2 FQGNSA. In DNA, the CDR3 is TGTGCCAGCAGCTTAGGGCAGGTTTTCTACGAGCAGTACTTC. Its protein product is CASSLGQVFYEQYF.

This clonotype was seen a few times. The rearrangement joins TRBV27 to TRBJ2-5, with 7 bases matching TRBD2. V dropped 5 bases and J dropped 3; count of bases not matched to a gene: 12. The CDR3 length is 16 residues. Germline V gene sequence: CDR1 MNHEY, CDR2 SMNVEV (reference sequence). The CDR3 nucleotides read TGTGCCAGCAGTGGGATAGCGGGCGTACCCAAAGAGACCCAGTACTTC. Its translation is CASSGIAGVPKETQYF.

This clonotype was seen only a few times. V usage is TRBV5-4 and J usage is TRBJ2-7; 9 nucleotides align to TRBD2. CDR1 is SGHNT and CDR2 is YYREEE in the germline V gene (reference sequence). The CDR3 extends over 15 amino acids. V trimming: 2 bases; J trimming: 2 bases; junction bases outside the gene matches: 5. The CDR3 sequence is CASSFGGRGAYEQYF. CDR3 DNA: TGTGCCAGCAGCTTTGGCGGGAGGGGGGCCTACGAGCAGTACTTC.

The chain joins TRBV29-1 to TRBJ2-7, with 10 bases that match TRBD1. V dropped 7 bases and J dropped 2; count of bases not matched to a gene: 8. Germline CDR1 is SQVTM and CDR2 is ANQGSEA. This CDR3 contains 14 residues. The CDR3 protein is CSAVDRGIAYEQYF. The CDR3 nucleotides are TGCAGCGCCGTGGACAGGGGGATCGCCTACGAGCAGTACTTC.

The J gene is TRBJ1-4, the V gene TRBV12-3 or TRBV12-4, with D unresolved. The CDR3 runs to 16 residues. V dropped 5 bases and J dropped 4 bases, with 17 bases sitting between them. DNA of the CDR3: TGTGCCAGCAGTCCTGGGTCATCCGGGGATAATGAAAAACTGTTTTTT. This codes for CASSPGSSGDNEKLFF.

The chain has TRBV30 and TRBJ1-5; 9 bases align to TRBD1. CDR3 length: 15 amino acids. Germline CDR1 reads GTSNPN; CDR2 reads SVGIG (reference sequence). V lost 5 bases, J lost 6 bases, and 11 bases stayed unmatched. This CDR3 reads CAWSPRTGERQPQHF. The CDR3 DNA reads TGTGCCTGGTCCCCTAGGACAGGGGAACGTCAGCCCCAGCATTTT.

In this sample, this clonotype turned up a few times. This chain joins TRBV5-5 and TRBJ2-3; D unresolved. Germline lookup yields CDR1 SGHKS and CDR2 YYEKEE (reference sequence). The germline V and J ends were trimmed by 4 bases and 0 bases, with 9 bases remaining between them. The CDR3 has 14 residues. The CDR3: CASSPFESTDTQYF. In DNA form, the CDR3 reads TGTGCCAGCAGCCCGTTCGAGAGCACAGATACGCAGTATTTT.

The table lists this clonotype with a few counts. The J gene is TRBJ2-4, the V gene TRBV5-1; D gene ambiguous. CDR1 is SGHRS, CDR2 YFSETQ, per germline. The ends were cut back, 4 bases at V and 0 bases at J, with 11 bases in the middle. The CDR3 has 15 amino acids. CDR3 in DNA: TGCGCCAGCAGCGCACAAAGTGGAGCCAAAAACATTCAGTACTTC. This gives the protein CASSAQSGAKNIQYF.

The chain carries TRBV7-3 and TRBJ2-1; 13 positions match TRBD2. The CDR3 spans 17 residues. Germline loops: CDR1 SGHTA, CDR2 FQGTGA. V was clipped by 5 bases and J by 4 bases; unmatched bases: 8. This CDR3 is CASSPRTSGSLYNEQFF. In nucleotides, the CDR3 is TGTGCCAGCAGCCCCCGGACTAGCGGGAGTTTGTACAATGAGCAGTTCTTC.

The V gene is TRBV6-6, the J gene TRBJ1-2; D is ambiguous. The CDR3 totals 13 residues. Germline lookup yields CDR1 MNHNY and CDR2 SVGAGI (reference sequence). The V gene lost 2 bases and the J gene lost 6 bases, with 10 bases spanning the gap. This chain's CDR3 is CASSYRVDDGYTF. CDR3 nucleotides: TGTGCCAGCAGTTACAGGGTTGACGATGGCTACACCTTC.

The chain has TRBV7-4 and TRBJ2-5, with 8 bases fitting TRBD2. V shed 5 bases and J 2 bases; nucleotides not matched to a gene: 16. The CDR3 is made up of 18 amino acids. The germline V gene encodes CDR1 SGHVT and CDR2 SQSDAQ. Here the CDR3 DNA reads TGTGCCAGCAGCCAGAGGGGGTACGGGAGGGAGGGACAAGAGACCCAGTACTTC. Translation: CASSQRGYGREGQETQYF.

This clonotype showed up many times. The V call is TRBV7-8, the J call TRBJ2-3; D is unclear. The CDR3 is 13 residues long. CDR1 is SGHVS, CDR2 FQNEAQ, per germline. Trimming left V 2 bases short and J 5 bases short, with 8 bases between. The CDR3 DNA sequence: TGTGCCAGCAGCTTACCCCGGCAAGATACGCAGTATTTT. Its translation is CASSLPRQDTQYF.

This clonotype was recorded a few times. This chain connects TRBV19 to TRBJ2-7, with D unclear. The length of the CDR3 is 14 residues. V lost 5 bases and J lost 5, with 16 bases in between. The germline V gene encodes CDR1 LNHDA and CDR2 SQIVND (reference sequence). CDR3 DNA: TGTGCCAGTAGTCGGTCCGACATAAGTGACGAGCAGTACTTC. Its protein product is CASSRSDISDEQYF.

There are many counts of this clonotype. The rearrangement joins TRBV3-1 to TRBJ2-3; 7 nucleotides line up with TRBD1. The CDR3 loop spans 18 amino acids. Losses at the gene ends were 4 bases for V and 3 bases for J; bases not matched to a gene: 16. Germline assignment: CDR1 LGHDT and CDR2 YNNKEL (reference sequence). The CDR3 here is CASSRRGLGQQPTDTQYF. The CDR3 coding sequence is TGTGCCAGCAGCCGAAGGGGGCTCGGCCAGCAACCGACAGATACGCAGTATTTT.

V is TRBV7-8 and J is TRBJ1-1; tentatively, D is TRBD1 (5 bases). The germline CDR1 and CDR2 sequences are SGHVS and FQNEAQ. CDR3 length: 14 residues. Trimming pared 4 bases from V and 0 bases from J, leaving 9 bases between. The CDR3 reads CASSWADMNTEAFF. CDR3 coding DNA: TGTGCCAGCAGCTGGGCGGACATGAACACTGAAGCTTTCTTT.